These T cell receptor beta chains were read from a single sample in a study of Ad26.COV2.S vaccination and SARS-CoV-2 variants. Sequenced by immunoSEQ multiplex PCR; TCRdb stores in-frame clones only, minus some. Among about 460,000 clones listed, 80% to 90% were seen once. The specimen was peripheral blood, collected in a trial of Ad26.COV2.S vaccine versus placebo. The origin of the receptors is a person between 18 and 65 years old who received the Ad26.COV2.S COVID-19 vaccine or a placebo. The CDR3 runs from the conserved cysteine through the conserved F or W. The order of the fields is CDR3 DNA, CDR3 protein, V gene, J gene, D gene, clone size. D genes are given only for firm matches. A clone size is listed for some rows: how often the clone was seen (once, few, many), or a class if it is expanded.

TGTGCCAGCAGCGTAGCTAGCGGGAGTTTTAATGAGCAGTTCTTC,CASSVASGSFNEQFF,TRBV9,TRBJ2-1,TRBD2,once
TGTGCCAGCAGCGCGGTAGCGGGCTACAATGAGCAGTTCTTC,CASSAVAGYNEQFF,TRBV9,TRBJ2-1,TRBD2,NA
TGTGCCAGCAGTCCGTCCCCCTCTTTGGGCTCTGGAAACACCATATATTTT,CASSPSPSLGSGNTIYF,TRBV27,TRBJ1-3,NA,once
TGTGCCAGTAGTTTGAGGACAGGGGGCCCCGAGCAGTACTTC,CASSLRTGGPEQYF,TRBV19,TRBJ2-7,TRBD1,NA
TGTGCCAGCAGCCGGGGACAGGGAGCTTACACTGAAGCTTTCTTT,CASSRGQGAYTEAFF,TRBV27,TRBJ1-1,TRBD1,NA
TGTGCCACCAGCAGAAACTCCTACAATGAGCAGTTCTTC,CATSRNSYNEQFF,TRBV15,TRBJ2-1,NA,NA
TGTGCCAGCAGCGCGGGACATTATGGCTACACCTTC,CASSAGHYGYTF,TRBV7-9,TRBJ1-2,NA,NA
TGTGCCAGCAGTCTTACTAGCGGCTACAATGAGCAGTTCTTC,CASSLTSGYNEQFF,TRBV6-5,TRBJ2-1,TRBD2,NA
TGTGCCATCAGTGCAGAAGACAGTTTGAACACTGAAGCTTTCTTT,CAISAEDSLNTEAFF,TRBV10-3,TRBJ1-1,NA,NA
TGTGCCAGCACTAGCGAGGAAGAGACCCAGTACTTC,CASTSEEETQYF,TRBV2,TRBJ2-5,NA,NA
TGTGCCAGTTTAGGGTCGCCCGGGGCCAACGTCCTGACTTTC,CASLGSPGANVLTF,TRBV19,TRBJ2-6,NA,NA
TGCGCCAGCAGCTTGGAGGGGGTCACGGAGGCTTTCTTT,CASSLEGVTEAFF,TRBV5-1,TRBJ1-1,NA,NA
TGTGCCAGCAGTTCGACGACAGGGGCCTACGAGCAGTACTTC,CASSSTTGAYEQYF,TRBV6-5,TRBJ2-7,TRBD1,NA
TGTGCCTCCAGTACCGGGACAGGGGGCTGGGGGACTGAAGCTTTCTTT,CASSTGTGGWGTEAFF,TRBV30,TRBJ1-1,TRBD1,NA
TGTGCCAGCATAAGGCAGGGTAGCTACGAGCAGTACTTC,CASIRQGSYEQYF,TRBV6-6,TRBJ2-7,NA,NA
TGTGCCAGCTCACCCGTCTATAGCAATCAGCCCCAGCATTTT,CASSPVYSNQPQHF,TRBV18,TRBJ1-5,NA,NA
TGTGCCAGCACCGGGGGGGAGACGCAGTATTTT,CASTGGETQYF,TRBV5-4,TRBJ2-3,TRBD2,NA
TGTGCCAGCAGCCAGTACAATGAGCAGTTCTTC,CASSQYNEQFF,TRBV27,TRBJ2-1,NA,NA
TGCGCCAGCAGCCAACTACAGGGGGCGAGAGCTTTCTTT,CASSQLQGARAFF,TRBV4-3,TRBJ1-1,TRBD1,NA
TGTGCCAGCAGTTTAATCAGTCAAGCTTTCTTT,CASSLISQAFF,TRBV28,TRBJ1-1,NA,NA
TGTGCCAGCAGCTTAGGAGGAGCGGGAGGGCCCTACAATGAGCAGTTCTTC,CASSLGGAGGPYNEQFF,TRBV11-2,TRBJ2-1,TRBD2,NA
TGTGCCAGCAGTGCTTTAGGTAACAGGGTTGCCTACAATGAGCAGTTCTTC,CASSALGNRVAYNEQFF,TRBV9,TRBJ2-1,NA,NA
TGTGCCAGCAGCTTGGGGACAGGATTGAACACTGAAGCTTTCTTT,CASSLGTGLNTEAFF,TRBV7-2,TRBJ1-1,TRBD1,NA
TGTGCCAGCAGTGGACAGGGTAACACTGAAGCTTTCTTT,CASSGQGNTEAFF,TRBV2,TRBJ1-1,TRBD1,NA
TGTGCCAGTAGTATGGGGGTTCGATATGAGCAGTTCTTC,CASSMGVRYEQFF,TRBV19,TRBJ2-1,NA,NA
TGCAGCGTTCGACAGGGAGGCGACACTGAAGCTTTCTTT,CSVRQGGDTEAFF,TRBV29-1,TRBJ1-1,TRBD1,NA
TGCAGTGCTAGTCCAGAGCTCTACGAGCAGTACTTC,CSASPELYEQYF,TRBV20-1,TRBJ2-7,NA,NA
TGTGCCAGCAGCTTAGCCAGGAGGGGCACTGAAGCTTTCTTT,CASSLARRGTEAFF,TRBV7-2,TRBJ1-1,NA,NA
TGTGCCAGTAGTTGGTCCAGGACCCAAGTAGGGAACACTGAAGCTTTCTTT,CASSWSRTQVGNTEAFF,TRBV19,TRBJ1-1,NA,few
TGTGCCAGCAGTTACTCGAGCCCACTCTATGGCTACACCTTC,CASSYSSPLYGYTF,TRBV6-2/TRBV6-3,TRBJ1-2,NA,NA
TGTGCCAGCAGCTTAGATCACGGCGGGACCGGTAACACCGGGGAGCTGTTTTTT,CASSLDHGGTGNTGELFF,TRBV11-3,TRBJ2-2,NA,NA
TGTGCCAGCAGCGCCCGAGTAGGTACTGAAGCTTTCTTT,CASSARVGTEAFF,TRBV2,TRBJ1-1,NA,NA
TGTGCCAGCAGACGACAGGGGGGGACCGGGGAGCTGTTTTTT,CASRRQGGTGELFF,TRBV3-1/TRBV3-2,TRBJ2-2,TRBD1,NA
TGTGCCAGCAGCCAAGGGGCTAGCGGGAGACAGTTAGTTCCGCAGTATTTT,CASSQGASGRQLVPQYF,TRBV4-2,TRBJ2-3,TRBD2,NA
TGTGCCAGCAGCTTAGGACTTTATGATGAGCAGTTCTTC,CASSLGLYDEQFF,TRBV7-2,TRBJ2-1,NA,NA
TGTGCCAGCAGTCGGACAGGGGGCCTGCTAGAGCAGTACTTC,CASSRTGGLLEQYF,TRBV6-5,TRBJ2-7,TRBD1,NA
TGCGCCAGCAGCTTGGGTTCGGGACTAGCGGGCGAGCAGTACTTC,CASSLGSGLAGEQYF,TRBV5-1,TRBJ2-7,TRBD2,NA
TGTGCCACCAGCAGAGGAGGTATGGGAGAGACCCAGTACTTC,CATSRGGMGETQYF,TRBV15,TRBJ2-5,NA,NA
TGTGCCAGCTCACCGTTCACTAGCGGGAATCAAGAGACCCAGTACTTC,CASSPFTSGNQETQYF,TRBV18,TRBJ2-5,TRBD2,NA
TGCGCCAGCAGCCGCCGGGACAGCTCCTACGAGCAGTACTTC,CASSRRDSSYEQYF,TRBV5-1,TRBJ2-7,TRBD1,NA
TGTGCTCCAAACGGCTCTAACTATGGCTACACCTTC,CAPNGSNYGYTF,TRBV5-3,TRBJ1-2,NA,NA
TGCGCCAGCAGGGAGACAGGGGACTATGGCTACACCTTC,CASRETGDYGYTF,TRBV10-2,TRBJ1-2,TRBD1,NA
TGTGCCAGCAGCTTTACTAGCGGGAGCTACAATGAGCAGTTCTTC,CASSFTSGSYNEQFF,TRBV11-1,TRBJ2-1,TRBD2,NA
TGTGCCAGCAGTCCCCGGCAGGTGAACACCGGGGAGCTGTTTTTT,CASSPRQVNTGELFF,TRBV27,TRBJ2-2,NA,NA
TGTGCCAGCAGTTACGGTTCAAGCTCCTACAATGAGCAGTTCTTC,CASSYGSSSYNEQFF,TRBV6-2/TRBV6-3,TRBJ2-1,NA,once